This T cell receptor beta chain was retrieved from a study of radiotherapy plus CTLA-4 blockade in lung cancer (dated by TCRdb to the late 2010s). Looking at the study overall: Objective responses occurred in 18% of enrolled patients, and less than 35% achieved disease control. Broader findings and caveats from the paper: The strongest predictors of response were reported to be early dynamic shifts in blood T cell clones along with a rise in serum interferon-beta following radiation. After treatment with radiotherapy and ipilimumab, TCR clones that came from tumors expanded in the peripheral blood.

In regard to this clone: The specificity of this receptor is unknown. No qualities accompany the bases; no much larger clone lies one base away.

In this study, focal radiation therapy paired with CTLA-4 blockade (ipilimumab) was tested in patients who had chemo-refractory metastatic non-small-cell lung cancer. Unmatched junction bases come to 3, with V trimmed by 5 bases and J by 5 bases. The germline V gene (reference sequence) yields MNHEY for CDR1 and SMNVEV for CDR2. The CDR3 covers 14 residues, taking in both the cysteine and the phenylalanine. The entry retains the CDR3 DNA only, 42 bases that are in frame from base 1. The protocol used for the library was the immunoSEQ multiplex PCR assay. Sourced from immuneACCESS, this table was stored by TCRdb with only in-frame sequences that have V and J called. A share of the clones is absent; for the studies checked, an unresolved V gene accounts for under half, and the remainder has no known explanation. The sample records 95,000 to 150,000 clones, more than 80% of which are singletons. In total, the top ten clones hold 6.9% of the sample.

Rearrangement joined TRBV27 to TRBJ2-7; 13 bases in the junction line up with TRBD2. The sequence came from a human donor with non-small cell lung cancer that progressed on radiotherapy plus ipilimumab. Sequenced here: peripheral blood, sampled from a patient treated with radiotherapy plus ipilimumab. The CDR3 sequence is CASSPGTSGNEQYF. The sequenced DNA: TGTGCCAGCAGTCCCGGGACTAGCGGGAACGAGCAGTACTTC.